The 22 T cell receptor beta chains below come from one sample, sequenced in a study of CD8+ T cells in alopecia areata. Treatment here: oral pan-JAK inhibitor, 5-10 mg twice daily. RNA, once extracted, was reverse transcribed into cDNA for use as the sequencing template. Profiling relied on immunoSEQ multiplex PCR, and the TCRdb table lists in-frame clones only, not all of them. The table lists about 190,000 clones, under 80% of them singletons. This specimen consisted of CD4+ T cells sorted from blood, obtained between weeks 47 and 50, from a patient treated with tofacitinib. Receptor source: a human donor with alopecia areata.

A few counts support this clone. The J gene is TRBJ2-6, the V gene TRBV29-1; D may be TRBD1 (6 bases). The CDR3 extends over 15 amino acids. Per the germline V gene, CDR1 is SQVTM and CDR2 is ANQGSEA. The V and J ends lost 3 bases and 1 base respectively, with 10 bases between them. In DNA form, the CDR3 reads TGCAGCGTTGATACAGGGAGTTCTGGGGCCAACGTCCTGACTTTC. This gives the protein CSVDTGSSGANVLTF.

The chain joins TRBV7-9 to TRBJ2-5, with D perhaps given as TRBD1 or TRBD2 (5 bases each). Deletions cut 5 bases from V and 5 bases from J, with 15 bases between. CDR1 and CDR2 from the germline V gene are SEHNR and FQNEAQ (reference sequence). The CDR3 covers 14 residues. The DNA for the CDR3 is TGTGCCAGCAGCCTGGGGGTCGGGGAGGAGACCCAGTACTTC. Residues: CASSLGVGEETQYF.

This clone was seen a few times. The J gene is TRBJ2-2, the V gene TRBV14; D gene uncertain. The germline V and J ends were trimmed by 4 bases and 4 bases, with 7 bases remaining between them. The CDR3 is 13 amino acids. Germline lookup yields CDR1 SGHDN and CDR2 FVKESK. The CDR3 region is CASSRAVTGELFF. The CDR3 DNA follows: TGTGCCAGCAGCCGGGCCGTCACCGGGGAGCTGTTTTTT. Using reference TRBV14 and TRBJ2-2 for the parts outside the CDR3, the full variable domain is EAGVTQFPSHSVIEKGQTVTLRCDPISGHDNLYWYRRVMGKEIKFLLHFVKESKQDESGMPNNRFLAERTGGTYSTLKVQPAELEDSGVYFCASSRAVTGELFFGEGSRLTVL.

The rearrangement joins TRBV16 to TRBJ2-7; 8 bases match TRBD1. Germline-derived CDR1 and CDR2 are KGHSY and FQNENV. V was clipped by 4 bases and J by 6 bases; unmatched bases: 5. This CDR3 spans 13 amino acids. The CDR3 region is CASSPATGGEQYF. DNA of the CDR3: TGTGCCAGCAGCCCAGCTACAGGGGGCGAGCAGTACTTC.

The chain uses TRBV15 and TRBJ2-1, with TRBD2 matching 11 bases. This CDR3 region has 16 residues. V lost 0 bases and J lost 2; bases outside the gene matches: 0. CDR1 is LNHNV, CDR2 YYDKDF, per germline (reference sequence). The CDR3: CATSRDSGGAYNEQFF. CDR3 DNA: TGTGCCACCAGCAGAGATAGCGGGGGGGCCTACAATGAGCAGTTCTTC.

In DNA form, the CDR3 reads TGTGCTAGTGGTTTGTACCCTGTCAACGAGCAGTACTTC. As protein: CASGLYPVNEQYF. The genes are TRBV12-5 and TRBJ2-7; the D is unclear. V gave up 2 bases and J gave up 5 bases, with 10 bases separating them. There are 13 residues in the CDR3. Germline loops: CDR1 LGHNT, CDR2 FRNRAP.

The chain recombines TRBV29-1 with TRBJ2-1; 10 positions agree with TRBD2. CDR3 length equals 15 residues. The J segment lost 8 bases and the V segment lost 5 bases, leaving 12 bases of the junction unmatched. Germline CDR1 is SQVTM and CDR2 is ANQGSEA. CDR3: CSVQGLLAGAHEQFF. The CDR3 DNA is TGCAGCGTTCAGGGCCTGCTAGCGGGGGCACATGAGCAGTTCTTC.

The chain is built from TRBV2 and TRBJ2-3, with D perhaps matching TRBD1 or TRBD2 (5 bases each). Trimming took off 8 bases at V and 1 base at J, with 13 bases between the two ends. This CDR3 is built from 14 residues. CDR1 is SNHLY, CDR2 FYNNEI, per germline. CDR3 amino acids: CASWGNRRTDTQYF. The CDR3 DNA follows: TGTGCCAGCTGGGGGAATCGGCGCACAGATACGCAGTATTTT. Filled out from reference TRBV2 and TRBJ2-3, the complete variable domain reads EPEVTQTPSHQVTQMGQEVILRCVPISNHLYFYWYRQILGQKVEFLVSFYNNEISEKSEIFDDQFSVERPDGSNFTLKIRSTKLEDSAMYFCASWGNRRTDTQYFGPGTRLTVL.

This chain connects TRBV6-5 to TRBJ1-5; unclear D gene. The CDR3 consists of 13 residues. Germline V gene data show CDR1 as MNHEY and CDR2 as SVGAGI. The V end was cut by 6 bases, the J end by 0 bases, with 6 bases between. CDR3: CASSQASNQPQHF. The CDR3 coding sequence is TGTGCCAGCAGCCAAGCTAGCAATCAGCCCCAGCATTTT.

The V call is TRBV9, the J call TRBJ1-1; the D gene is possibly TRBD1 (6 bases). Germline lookup yields CDR1 SGDLS and CDR2 YYNGEE. The CDR3 runs to 13 residues. V shed 0 bases and J shed 13 bases, with 16 bases lying between them. The CDR3 here is CASSVATDSGLFF. CDR3 nucleotide sequence: TGTGCCAGCAGCGTAGCTACGGACAGTGGGCTTTTCTTT.

V gene TRBV29-1 combines with J gene TRBJ2-3; D is uncertain. Germline values: CDR1 SQVTM, CDR2 ANQGSEA. The CDR3 runs to 17 residues. V lost 1 base and J lost 6, with 23 bases in between. The CDR3 loop is CSVEAIKSWRIGDTQYF. The CDR3 DNA reads TGCAGCGTTGAAGCGATTAAATCATGGCGAATCGGGGATACGCAGTATTTT.

V is TRBV7-2 and J is TRBJ2-7; D may be TRBD2 (6 bases). Trimming removed 5 bases from V and 4 bases from J, with 18 bases in between. The CDR3 totals 15 residues. Germline loops: CDR1 SGHTA, CDR2 FQGNSA. The CDR3 nucleotides read TGTGCCAGCAGCGCCGCCGGGACTGTCATATACGAGCAGTACTTC. Translating gives CASSAAGTVIYEQYF.

The chain combines TRBV20-1 with TRBJ1-1; tentatively, D is TRBD1 (5 bases). Looked up from germline, CDR1 is DFQATT and CDR2 is SNEGSKA (reference sequence). The CDR3 spans 11 residues. Trimming cost V 2 bases and J 7 bases, with 8 bases left between them. CDR3 nucleotides: TGCAGTGCTAGACGCGGGGGTGAAGCTTTCTTT. This sequence encodes CSARRGGEAFF.

V is TRBV21-1 and J is TRBJ2-5; TRBD2, the D gene given by the table, was not confirmed from the DNA. TRBV21-1 is an annotated pseudogene. This CDR3 has 15 residues. In DNA, the CDR3 is TGTGCCAGCAGCAAATCGCCTGGCGGGGGAGAGACCCAGTACTTC. As protein: CASSKSPGGGETQYF.

This chain's CDR3 is CSVEVYNEQFF. The CDR3 DNA follows: TGCAGTGTGGAAGTCTACAATGAGCAGTTCTTC. J is TRBJ2-1 and V is TRBV20-1, with D unresolved. The CDR3 is 11 residues long. V was cut by 7 bases and J by 3 bases, with 7 bases left in between. CDR1 is DFQATT, CDR2 SNEGSKA, per germline (reference sequence).

A few counts support this clone. The rearrangement joins TRBV29-1 to TRBJ1-2; D is uncertain. Germline CDR1 SQVTM, CDR2 ANQGSEA. CDR3 length equals 12 residues. Trimming removed 1 base at V and 8 bases at J, with 11 bases between. The CDR3 region is CSVEAGDRGYTF. CDR3 DNA: TGCAGCGTTGAAGCTGGGGATCGGGGCTACACCTTC.

The chain has TRBV30 and TRBJ1-2; no clear D gene. Germline CDR1 reads GTSNPN; CDR2 reads SVGIG (reference sequence). CDR3 length: 15 amino acids. V was pared by 2 bases and J by 6 bases, with 19 bases between. CDR3 loop: CAWSHPPGTRNGYTF. CDR3 nucleotide sequence: TGTGCCTGGAGTCACCCTCCGGGAACACGGAATGGCTACACCTTC.

V gene TRBV5-1 combines with J gene TRBJ2-1, with 10 bases lining up with TRBD2. The CDR3 has 18 residues. Trimming at V came to 1 base and at J to 2 bases, leaving 9 bases not matched to a gene. Germline V gives CDR1 SGHRS, CDR2 YFSETQ. The chain's CDR3 is CASSLSLASGGPYNEQFF. The CDR3 nucleotides read TGCGCCAGCAGCTTGAGTTTGGCTAGCGGGGGACCCTACAATGAGCAGTTCTTC.

The V and J genes are TRBV2 and TRBJ2-3; D is perhaps TRBD2 (5 bases). The germline V gene encodes CDR1 SNHLY and CDR2 FYNNEI. The CDR3 contains 14 residues. V gave up 7 bases and J gave up 2 bases, with 13 bases separating them. The CDR3 DNA follows: TGTGCCAGCACCTTAGAGGGCTTCACAGATACGCAGTATTTT. It translates to CASTLEGFTDTQYF.

In this sample, this clone turned up a few times. The J gene is TRBJ2-2, the V gene TRBV6-1, with 8 bases that match TRBD1. V dropped 6 bases and J dropped 0; count of bases not matched to a gene: 3. CDR1 is MNHNS, CDR2 SASEGT, per germline. The CDR3 is made up of 15 amino acids. The CDR3: CASRPGGSNTGELFF. CDR3 nucleotide sequence: TGTGCCAGCAGGCCAGGGGGCTCGAACACCGGGGAGCTGTTTTTT.

The gene calls are TRBV29-1 and TRBJ1-1; D might be TRBD1 (5 bases). The CDR3 spans 12 residues. Germline assignment: CDR1 SQVTM and CDR2 ANQGSEA. The germline V and J ends were trimmed by 7 bases and 1 base, with 10 bases remaining between them. CDR3: CSGAGWNTEAFF. CDR3 sequence (DNA): TGCAGCGGGGCAGGGTGGAACACTGAAGCTTTCTTT.

This clone showed up just a few times. The rearrangement links TRBV29-1 to TRBJ1-5; the D is unclear. V shed 4 bases and J shed 0 bases, with 7 bases lying between them. The CDR3 totals 13 residues. The germline gives CDR1 SQVTM, CDR2 ANQGSEA. CDR3 nucleotides: TGCAGCGTTGTTTGGGGTAGCAATCAGCCCCAGCATTTT. It specifies CSVVWGSNQPQHF.